This T cell receptor beta chain was profiled in a study of blood T cell repertoires in COVID-19. Across the whole study: Material from acute and convalescent COVID-19 was sourced from the United States, Italy and Spain. PBMCs, B-cell-depleted T cells, or T cells were the source of the cDNA or gDNA that made up the material.

The CDR3 runs to 11 residues. Germline CDR1 reads SGHRS; CDR2 reads YFSETQ. The V and J ends lost 5 bases and 8 bases respectively, with 8 bases between them. Exposed enrollees had met someone with a PCR-confirmed or clinician-diagnosed COVID-19 case at some point within the 2 weeks before study entry. Per the authors' pipeline: Estimates of nucleated cell counts were drawn from the amplification of reference gene primers. The table came from immunoSEQ multiplex PCR; TCRdb's copy has only in-frame clones and leaves some out. D and trimming were read from the DNA, whereas the V and J calls and clone size are those reported in that table. The table shows roughly 380,000 clones, with 88% occurring only once.

Sequences were obtained from PBMCs or T cells enriched from blood (not recorded which). The receptor comes from a woman aged 25 to 39 who had been exposed to COVID-19. The chain recombines TRBV5-1 with TRBJ1-3; no clear D gene. CDR3 in DNA: TGCGCCAGCAGAACAGCGGACACCATATATTTT. It codes for CASRTADTIYF.